Ten or more counts support the clone carrying this T cell receptor (beta chain). Antigen: not known. This sample is drawn from a study of CD8 T cells in ankylosing spondylitis. TCRdb called the 5' RACE reads again in MiXCR, with one record for every CDR3 protein. The profile shows fewer than 200,000 distinct CDR3 sequences, roughly 20% of them singletons. Germline-derived CDR1 and CDR2 are MGHDK and SYGVNS. V was clipped by 1 base and J by 2 bases, with 9 bases between them. This CDR3 has 16 amino acids. Study-level findings and limits: Disease-linked clones reportedly concentrated significantly in matched ankylosing spondylitis synovial fluid.

This chain joins TRBV25-1 and TRBJ1-6; D uncertain. The clonotype comes from a male donor aged 5 to 29 with ankylosing spondylitis or in good health (not recorded which). The sequenced sample consisted of blood, either unsorted or a sorted T cell fraction (not recorded which). Here the CDR3 reads CASSESVDPYNSPLHF. The CDR3 DNA reads as TGTGCCAGCAGTGAATCAGTGGACCCCTATAATTCACCCCTCCACTTT.